This paragraph covers one T cell receptor beta chain sequence. The source of the sample is a study of cytomegalovirus exposure and HLA in healthy donors. Researchers ran the PCR with 60 Vbeta and 13 Jbeta primers. Sequenced by immunoSEQ multiplex PCR; TCRdb stores in-frame clones only, minus some. The profile shows about 140,000 clones, roughly 78% of them singletons. V gave up 3 bases and J gave up 4 bases; unmatched junction bases: 4. There are 15 residues in the CDR3. The germline gives CDR1 SNHLY, CDR2 FYNNEI. Source material: PBMCs. The chain has TRBV2 and TRBJ1-4; 8 nucleotides agree with TRBD1. The sequence derives from a man aged 18 to 29 in good health and CMV-seropositive. The CDR3, as DNA: TGTGCCAGCAGTGAGAGGACAGGGATTAATGAAAAACTGTTTTTT. As protein: CASSERTGINEKLFF.